This TCR beta chain was captured by sequencing in a study of Ad26.COV2.S vaccination and SARS-CoV-2 variants. Study as a whole: Once or twice, 56 days apart, Ad26.COV2.S was delivered intramuscularly.

Repertoires were generated with immunoSEQ multiplex PCR, while TCRdb's copy carries only in-frame clones and drops some. The sample comprises about 400,000 clones, roughly 90% of which are singletons, and 3.6% rests with the top ten. The sample's treatment: 15 to 20 received Ad26.COV2.S at low or high dose, single or two shots; about 5 received placebo; per-sample allocation not given. Day 63 after the first injection of vaccine or placebo was the sampling time. The study, taken as a whole, reports: Similar non-spike TCR breadth was seen in vaccine and placebo recipients. TCR breadth and depth estimates may have understated total T cell responses.

CDR3 size: 13 residues. The germline V and J ends were trimmed by 4 bases and 9 bases, with 14 bases remaining between them. CDR1 is SGHTS and CDR2 is YDEGEE in the germline V gene. In the case of this clone: As yet, its antigen is unknown.

The chain recombines TRBV5-8 with TRBJ1-5; no reliable D call. The clonotype was recovered from a person aged 18-65 years who received the Ad26.COV2.S COVID-19 vaccine or a placebo. Source: peripheral blood, taken in a trial of Ad26.COV2.S vaccine versus placebo. The CDR3: CASSIYSVRPQHF. The CDR3 region has the DNA TGTGCCAGCAGCATTTATTCAGTGCGGCCCCAGCATTTT.